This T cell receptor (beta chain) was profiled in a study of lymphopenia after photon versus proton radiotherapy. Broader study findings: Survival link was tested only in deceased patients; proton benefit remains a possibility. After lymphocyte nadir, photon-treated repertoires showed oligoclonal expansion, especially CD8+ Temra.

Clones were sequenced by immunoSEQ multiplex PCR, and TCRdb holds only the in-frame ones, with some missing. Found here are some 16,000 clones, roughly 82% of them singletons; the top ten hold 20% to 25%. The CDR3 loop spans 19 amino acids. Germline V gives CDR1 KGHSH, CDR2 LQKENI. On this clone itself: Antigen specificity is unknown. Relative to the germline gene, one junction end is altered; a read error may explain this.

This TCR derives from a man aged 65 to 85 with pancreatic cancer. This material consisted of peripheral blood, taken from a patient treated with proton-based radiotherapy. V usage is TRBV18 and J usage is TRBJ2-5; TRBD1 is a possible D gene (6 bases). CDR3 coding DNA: TGTGCCAGCTCACGAATGGAGTCACGCGGAGGATCGGGACAAGGGACCCAGTACTTC. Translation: CASSRMESRGGSGQGTQYF.